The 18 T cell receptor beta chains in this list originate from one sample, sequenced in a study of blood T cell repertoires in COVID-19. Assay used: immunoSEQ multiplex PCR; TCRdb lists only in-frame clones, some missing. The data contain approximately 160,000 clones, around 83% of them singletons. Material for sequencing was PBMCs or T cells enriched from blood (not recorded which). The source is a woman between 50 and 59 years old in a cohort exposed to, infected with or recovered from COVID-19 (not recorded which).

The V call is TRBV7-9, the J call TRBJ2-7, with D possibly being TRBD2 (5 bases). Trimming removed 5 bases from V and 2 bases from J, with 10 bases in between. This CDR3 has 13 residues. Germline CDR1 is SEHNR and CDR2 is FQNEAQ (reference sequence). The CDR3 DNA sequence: TGTGCCAGCAGCCGCGGGTCTCCCTACGAGCAGTACTTC. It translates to CASSRGSPYEQYF.

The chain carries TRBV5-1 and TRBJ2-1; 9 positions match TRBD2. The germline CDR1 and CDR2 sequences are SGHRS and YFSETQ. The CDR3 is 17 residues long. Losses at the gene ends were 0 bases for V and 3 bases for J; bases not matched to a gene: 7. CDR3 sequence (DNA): TGCGCCAGCAGCTTGGATCTTCTAGCGGGAAGCTACAATGAGCAGTTCTTC. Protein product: CASSLDLLAGSYNEQFF.

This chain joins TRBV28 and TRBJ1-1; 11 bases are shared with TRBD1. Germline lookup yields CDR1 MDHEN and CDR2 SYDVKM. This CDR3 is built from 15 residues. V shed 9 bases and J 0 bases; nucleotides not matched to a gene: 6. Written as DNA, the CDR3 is TGTGCCAGTACGGGGACAGGGGGGTTGAACACTGAAGCTTTCTTT. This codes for CASTGTGGLNTEAFF.

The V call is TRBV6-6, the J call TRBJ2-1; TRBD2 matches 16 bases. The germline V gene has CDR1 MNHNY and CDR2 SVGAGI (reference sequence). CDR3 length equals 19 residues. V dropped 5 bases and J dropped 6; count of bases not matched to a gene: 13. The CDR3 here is CASSHRPGTSGGALNEQFF. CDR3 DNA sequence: TGTGCCAGCAGTCACCGTCCCGGGACTAGCGGGGGGGCCCTCAATGAGCAGTTCTTC.

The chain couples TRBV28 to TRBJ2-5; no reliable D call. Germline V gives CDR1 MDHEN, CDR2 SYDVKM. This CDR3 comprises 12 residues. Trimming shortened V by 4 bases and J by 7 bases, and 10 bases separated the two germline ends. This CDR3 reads CASSSPPGTQYF. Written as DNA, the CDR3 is TGTGCCAGCAGTTCCCCCCCGGGGACCCAGTACTTC.

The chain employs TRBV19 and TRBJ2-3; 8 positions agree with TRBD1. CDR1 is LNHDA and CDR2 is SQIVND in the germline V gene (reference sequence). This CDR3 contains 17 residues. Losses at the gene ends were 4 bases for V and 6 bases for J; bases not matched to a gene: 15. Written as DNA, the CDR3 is TGTGCCAGTAGTACGACAATTGGGAGGACAGGGTTGGATACGCAGTATTTT. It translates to CASSTTIGRTGLDTQYF.

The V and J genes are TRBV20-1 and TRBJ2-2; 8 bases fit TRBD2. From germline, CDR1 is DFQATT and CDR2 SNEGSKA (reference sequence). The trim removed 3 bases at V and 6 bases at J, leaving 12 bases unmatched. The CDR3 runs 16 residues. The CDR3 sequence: CSASNPRGGFSGELFF. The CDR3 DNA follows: TGCAGTGCTAGTAATCCCCGGGGGGGGTTCTCCGGGGAGCTGTTTTTT.

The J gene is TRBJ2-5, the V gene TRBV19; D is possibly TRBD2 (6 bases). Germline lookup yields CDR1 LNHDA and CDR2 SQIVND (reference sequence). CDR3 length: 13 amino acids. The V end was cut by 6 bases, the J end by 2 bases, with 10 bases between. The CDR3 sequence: CASSLTRQETQYF. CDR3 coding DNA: TGTGCCAGTAGCCTGACTAGGCAAGAGACCCAGTACTTC.

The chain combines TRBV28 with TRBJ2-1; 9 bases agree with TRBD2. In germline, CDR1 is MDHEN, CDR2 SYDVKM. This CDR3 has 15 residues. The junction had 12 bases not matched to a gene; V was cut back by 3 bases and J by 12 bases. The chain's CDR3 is CASSLDLTSGASQFF. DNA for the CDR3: TGTGCCAGCAGTTTGGACTTGACTAGCGGAGCCTCGCAGTTCTTC.

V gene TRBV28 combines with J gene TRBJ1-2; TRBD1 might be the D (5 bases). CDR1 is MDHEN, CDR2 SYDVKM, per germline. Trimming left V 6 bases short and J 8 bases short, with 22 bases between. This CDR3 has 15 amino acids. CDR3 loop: CASRQGWARSVGYTF. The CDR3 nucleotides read TGTGCCAGCAGGCAGGGATGGGCGCGGAGCGTCGGCTACACCTTC.

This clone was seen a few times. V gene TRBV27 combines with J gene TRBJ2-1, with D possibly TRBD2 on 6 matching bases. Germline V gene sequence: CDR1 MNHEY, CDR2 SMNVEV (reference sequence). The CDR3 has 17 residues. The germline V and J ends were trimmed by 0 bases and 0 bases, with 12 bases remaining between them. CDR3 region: CASSLSWGGNSYNEQFF. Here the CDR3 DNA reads TGTGCCAGCAGTTTATCGTGGGGCGGGAACTCCTACAATGAGCAGTTCTTC.

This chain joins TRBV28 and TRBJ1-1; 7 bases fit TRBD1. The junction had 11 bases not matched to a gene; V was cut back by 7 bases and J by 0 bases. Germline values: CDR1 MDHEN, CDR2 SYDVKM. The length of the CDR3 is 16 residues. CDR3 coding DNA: TGTGCCAGCACCACCCCCGAGGGGGCCATGAACACTGAAGCTTTCTTT. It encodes CASTTPEGAMNTEAFF.

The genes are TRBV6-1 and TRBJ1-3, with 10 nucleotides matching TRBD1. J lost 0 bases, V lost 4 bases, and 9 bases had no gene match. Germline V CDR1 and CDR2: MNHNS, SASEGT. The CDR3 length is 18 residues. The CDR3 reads CASSVPGQGSTSGNTIYF. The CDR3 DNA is TGTGCCAGCAGTGTACCGGGACAGGGGTCGACCTCTGGAAACACCATATATTTT.

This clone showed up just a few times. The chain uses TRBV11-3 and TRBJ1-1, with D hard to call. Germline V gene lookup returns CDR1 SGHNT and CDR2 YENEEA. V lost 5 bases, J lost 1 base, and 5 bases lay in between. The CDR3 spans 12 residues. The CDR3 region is CASSPRNTEAFF. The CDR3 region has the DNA TGTGCCAGCAGCCCGAGGAACACTGAAGCTTTCTTT.

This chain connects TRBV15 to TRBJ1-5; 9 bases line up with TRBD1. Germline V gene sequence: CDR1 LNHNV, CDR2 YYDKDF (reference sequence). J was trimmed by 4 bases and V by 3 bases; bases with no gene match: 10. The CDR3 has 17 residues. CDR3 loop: CATSRESPGQGNQPQHF. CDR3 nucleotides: TGTGCCACCAGCAGGGAATCTCCGGGACAGGGAAATCAGCCCCAGCATTTT.

CDR3 nucleotide sequence: TGTGCCAGCACACAGGATCCTTTTAGCTCCTACGAGCAGTACTTC. Translated: CASTQDPFSSYEQYF. The chain employs TRBV3-1 (or the pseudogene TRBV3-2) and TRBJ2-7; TRBD1 is a possible D gene (5 bases). Looked up from germline, CDR1 is LGHDT and CDR2 is YNNKEL (reference sequence). This CDR3 is 15 amino acids long. V was trimmed by 7 bases and J by 0 bases, leaving 16 bases between them.

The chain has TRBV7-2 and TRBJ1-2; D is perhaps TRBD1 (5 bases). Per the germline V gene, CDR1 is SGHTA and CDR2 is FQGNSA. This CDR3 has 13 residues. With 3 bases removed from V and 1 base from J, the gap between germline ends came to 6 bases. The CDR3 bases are TGTGCCAGCAGCTTGGACAATAACTATGGCTACACCTTC. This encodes CASSLDNNYGYTF.

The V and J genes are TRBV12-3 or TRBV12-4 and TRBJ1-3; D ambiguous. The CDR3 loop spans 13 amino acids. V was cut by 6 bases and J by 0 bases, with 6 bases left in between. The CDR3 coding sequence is TGTGCCAGCAGCCAGAACTCTGGAAACACCATATATTTT. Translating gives CASSQNSGNTIYF.